The 32 T cell receptor beta chains below were found in one sample sequenced in a study of siplizumab effects on memory and regulatory T cells. Assay: immunoSEQ multiplex PCR; the TCRdb copy retains only in-frame clones and omits some. The sample has tens of thousands of clones, about 97% seen once. Sequences were obtained from naive CD4+ T cells sorted from blood. The source of these receptors is a human donor in good health.

The chain couples TRBV5-1 to TRBJ2-1; D gene uncertain. This CDR3 region has 15 residues. The V and J ends lost 5 bases and 0 bases respectively, with 12 bases between them. From germline, CDR1 is SGHRS and CDR2 YFSETQ. In DNA, the CDR3 is TGCGCCAGCAGGTCCGACTCAAGCTCCTACAATGAGCAGTTCTTC. This encodes CASRSDSSSYNEQFF.

This clone was observed a single time. The chain recombines TRBV10-3 with TRBJ2-5, with D uncertain. This CDR3 has 12 residues. Germline values: CDR1 ENHRY, CDR2 SYGVKD. The V and J ends lost 4 bases and 4 bases respectively, with 7 bases between them. As DNA, the CDR3 is TGTGCCATCAGTGGAGGCAGAGAGACCCAGTACTTC. It encodes CAISGGRETQYF.

The chain couples TRBV19 to TRBJ2-7, with 7 bases matching TRBD2. This CDR3 is 16 amino acids long. V was clipped by 3 bases and J by 6 bases; unmatched bases: 14. The germline gives CDR1 LNHDA, CDR2 SQIVND (reference sequence). The DNA for the CDR3 is TGTGCCAGTAGTATTAGAGTGGAGCGGGACGAGGGCGAGCAGTACTTC. It yields the protein CASSIRVERDEGEQYF.

The rearrangement joins TRBV19 to TRBJ2-2; either TRBD1 or TRBD2 may fit D (6 bases each). This CDR3 region has 14 residues. Germline lookup yields CDR1 LNHDA and CDR2 SQIVND (reference sequence). Trimming pared 5 bases from V and 4 bases from J, leaving 11 bases between. The CDR3 DNA follows: TGTGCCAGTAGTCGGGGGCGCGGCACCGGGGAGCTGTTTTTT. Protein sequence: CASSRGRGTGELFF. Full variable domain (rest looked up from reference TRBV19 and TRBJ2-2): DGGITQSPKYLFRKEGQNVTLSCEQNLNHDAMYWYRQDPGQGLRLIYYSQIVNDFQKGDIAEGYSVSREKKESFPLTVTSAQKNPTAFYLCASSRGRGTGELFFGEGSRLTVL.

This clone has only a few counts. V usage is TRBV2 and J usage is TRBJ1-1, with D unclear. There are 13 residues in the CDR3. CDR1 is SNHLY, CDR2 FYNNEI, per germline. Trimming pared 6 bases from V and 0 bases from J, leaving 8 bases between. DNA of the CDR3: TGTGCCAGCAGGGGGAACTTGAACACTGAAGCTTTCTTT. Residues: CASRGNLNTEAFF.

The count of this clone is one. This chain joins TRBV5-1 and TRBJ2-5; D remains unclear. Germline assignment: CDR1 SGHRS and CDR2 YFSETQ. The CDR3 consists of 11 residues. V gave up 4 bases and J gave up 1 base, with 2 bases separating them. The CDR3: CASSAQETQYF. CDR3 DNA: TGCGCCAGCAGCGCCCAAGAGACCCAGTACTTC.

In this sample, this clone turned up once. The chain employs TRBV11-2 and TRBJ1-3, with a weak D call TRBD1 (6 bases). The V gene lost 1 base and the J gene lost 1 base, with 11 bases spanning the gap. Germline values: CDR1 SGHAT, CDR2 FQNNGV. The CDR3 extends over 16 amino acids. The CDR3 DNA reads TGTGCCAGCAGCTTAGCAGGGGCGGGATCTGGAAACACCATATATTTT. This sequence encodes CASSLAGAGSGNTIYF.

The rearrangement links TRBV7-9 to TRBJ2-3; no definite D call. Germline CDR1 is SEHNR and CDR2 is FQNEAQ (reference sequence). Between the trimmed V and J ends, which lost 7 bases and 0 bases, there was a span of 8 bases. This CDR3 region has 13 residues. The DNA for the CDR3 is TGTGCCAGCAACTTCGGCAGCACAGATACGCAGTATTTT. Amino acid sequence: CASNFGSTDTQYF.

The chain couples TRBV9 to TRBJ1-3; D ambiguous. Trimming cost V 4 bases and J 0 bases, with 14 bases left between them. CDR1 and CDR2 from the germline V gene are SGDLS and YYNGEE. This CDR3 has 16 residues. CDR3 sequence: CASSYEAAPSGNTIYF. Written as DNA, the CDR3 is TGTGCCAGCAGCTACGAAGCGGCCCCCTCTGGAAACACCATATATTTT. Using reference TRBV9 and TRBJ1-3 for the parts outside the CDR3, the full variable domain is DSGVTQTPKHLITATGQRVTLRCSPRSGDLSVYWYQQSLDQGLQFLIQYYNGEERAKGNILERFSAQQFPDLHSELNLSSLELGDSALYFCASSYEAAPSGNTIYFGEGSWLTVV.

The chain's CDR3 is CASSYAGGYNEQFF. CDR3 coding DNA: TGTGCCAGCAGTTACGCGGGAGGGTACAATGAGCAGTTCTTC. The rearrangement uses TRBV6-5 and TRBJ2-1; TRBD2 matches at 9 bases. Germline CDR1 MNHEY, CDR2 SVGAGI. The CDR3 contains 14 residues. The trim removed 2 bases at V and 4 bases at J, leaving 0 bases unmatched.

This chain connects TRBV12-5 to TRBJ2-2; D gene ambiguous. Germline CDR1 reads LGHNT; CDR2 reads FRNRAP. CDR3 length equals 12 residues. Between the trimmed V and J ends, which lost 6 bases and 6 bases, there was a span of 8 bases. The CDR3 loop is CASGHRSGELFF. The CDR3 DNA reads as TGTGCTAGTGGACATAGGTCCGGGGAGCTGTTTTTT.

Regarding this clone: Sequence at one end of the junction differs from germline and may be a read error. The rearrangement joins TRBV7-2 to TRBJ2-1; TRBD2 matches at 9 bases. This CDR3 contains 12 residues. CDR1 is SGHTA, CDR2 FQGNSA, per germline. The CDR3 reads CASSLAGGRAVF. The CDR3 region has the DNA TGTGCCAGCAGTTTGGCGGGAGGGAGGGCGGTCTTC.

The chain uses TRBV28 and TRBJ2-5; D is undetermined. Trimming took off 0 bases at V and 5 bases at J, with 4 bases between the two ends. This CDR3 is 12 amino acids long. From germline, CDR1 is MDHEN and CDR2 SYDVKM. The CDR3 bases are TGTGCCAGCAGTTTATGGGGGGAGACCCAGTACTTC. This codes for CASSLWGETQYF.

The rearrangement joins TRBV30 to TRBJ1-2, with 7 bases fitting TRBD1. Germline CDR1 is GTSNPN and CDR2 is SVGIG (reference sequence). The CDR3 loop spans 13 amino acids. V shed 5 bases, J shed 4 bases, and the junction held 7 bases outside the gene matches. This chain's CDR3 is CAWARQGLYGYTF. DNA of the CDR3: TGTGCCTGGGCCCGACAGGGTCTCTATGGCTACACCTTC.

The rearrangement uses TRBV6-1 and TRBJ1-2; D not certain. This CDR3 is 13 amino acids long. The germline V gene has CDR1 MNHNS and CDR2 SASEGT. V was clipped by 1 base and J by 8 bases, with 11 bases between them. The CDR3 DNA is TGTGCCAGCAGTGAAGAATCCATCCGGGGCTACACCTTC. This codes for CASSEESIRGYTF.

This clone was seen only once. The rearrangement uses TRBV28 and TRBJ2-7; a possible D gene is TRBD2 (7 bases). Deletions cut 1 base from V and 0 bases from J, with 16 bases between. There are 17 residues in the CDR3. The germline CDR1 and CDR2 sequences are MDHEN and SYDVKM. CDR3 sequence reads: CASSLSVGGGLSYEQYF. The CDR3, as DNA: TGTGCCAGCAGTTTATCGGTAGGGGGAGGGCTCTCCTACGAGCAGTACTTC.

In nucleotides, the CDR3 is TGCGCCAGCAGCGTCAGGAGTTCGAGGACAGGGGCCTCCGAGCAGTACTTC. This gives the protein CASSVRSSRTGASEQYF. This chain connects TRBV5-1 to TRBJ2-7; 9 bases agree with TRBD1. V was clipped by 4 bases and J by 6 bases; unmatched bases: 17. This CDR3 is built from 17 residues. CDR1 and CDR2 from the germline V gene are SGHRS and YFSETQ. The variable domain in full, with the rest retrieved from reference TRBV5-1 and TRBJ2-7, is KAGVTQTPRYLIKTRGQQVTLSCSPISGHRSVSWYQQTPGQGLQFLFEYFSETQRNKGNFPGRFSGRQFSNSRSEMNVSTLELGDSALYLCASSVRSSRTGASEQYFGPGTRLTVT.

The J gene is TRBJ1-1, the V gene TRBV5-5; TRBD1 might be the D (5 bases). CDR1 is SGHKS, CDR2 YYEKEE, per germline (reference sequence). This CDR3 is 13 amino acids long. V gave up 2 bases and J gave up 2 bases, with 7 bases separating them. Here the CDR3 reads CASSFGGNTEAFF. CDR3 in DNA: TGTGCCAGCAGCTTTGGGGGTAACACTGAAGCTTTCTTT.

The V and J genes are TRBV7-2 and TRBJ2-7; the D is unclear. Germline CDR1 reads SGHTA; CDR2 reads FQGNSA. Trimming took 6 bases from V and 2 from J, leaving 8 bases between them. The CDR3 is 12 amino acids. The CDR3 sequence: CASRAGTYEQYF. The CDR3 DNA is TGTGCCAGCAGGGCAGGCACCTACGAGCAGTACTTC.

A remark on this clone: One end of the junction is discordant with germline, which a read error may explain. The CDR3: CASSLASGTSGSTDTQYF. The CDR3 bases are TGTGCCAGCAGCTTGGCGTCCGGGACTAGCGGGAGCACGGATACGCAGTATTTT. J is TRBJ2-3 and V is TRBV5-6; 14 nucleotides line up with TRBD2. CDR1 SGHDT and CDR2 YYEEEE come from the germline V gene. This CDR3 contains 18 residues.

V gene TRBV25-1 combines with J gene TRBJ2-7, with D uncertain. This CDR3 has 14 residues. CDR1 and CDR2 from the germline V gene are MGHDK and SYGVNS. Deletions cut 3 bases from V and 3 bases from J, with 12 bases between. CDR3 bases: TGTGCCAGCAGTGATCTCTTGGACGTCTACGAGCAGTACTTC. Translated: CASSDLLDVYEQYF.

The chain uses TRBV19 and TRBJ2-1, with TRBD1 matching over 10 bases. Per germline, CDR1 LNHDA and CDR2 SQIVND (reference sequence). The J segment lost 4 bases and the V segment lost 4 bases, leaving 10 bases of the junction unmatched. This CDR3 is 17 amino acids long. The CDR3 DNA reads TGTGCCAGTAGTACCGACCGGGACAGGGGAGTGTACAATGAGCAGTTCTTC. This encodes CASSTDRDRGVYNEQFF. The variable domain in full, with the rest retrieved from reference TRBV19 and TRBJ2-1, is DGGITQSPKYLFRKEGQNVTLSCEQNLNHDAMYWYRQDPGQGLRLIYYSQIVNDFQKGDIAEGYSVSREKKESFPLTVTSAQKNPTAFYLCASSTDRDRGVYNEQFFGPGTRLTVL.

The chain couples TRBV9 to TRBJ1-4; 7 bases are shared with TRBD1. V gave up 6 bases and J gave up 0 bases; unmatched junction bases: 8. CDR1 SGDLS and CDR2 YYNGEE come from the germline V gene. The CDR3 contains 16 residues. The CDR3 region is CASTLGQAATNEKLFF. CDR3 DNA sequence: TGTGCCAGCACCCTAGGACAGGCCGCAACTAATGAAAAACTGTTTTTT.

The J gene is TRBJ2-3, the V gene TRBV6-4, with no clear D. Germline V lookup: CDR1 MRHNA, CDR2 SNTAGT. This CDR3 has 16 residues. Between the trimmed V and J ends, which lost 1 base and 0 bases, there was a span of 11 bases. CDR3 sequence (DNA): TGTGCCAGCAGTGACTGGGGTGGGGTTAGCACAGATACGCAGTATTTT. As protein: CASSDWGGVSTDTQYF.

The gene calls are TRBV5-4 and TRBJ2-7; D may be TRBD1 (6 bases). The CDR3 totals 15 residues. Germline CDR1 is SGHNT and CDR2 is YYREEE (reference sequence). V lost 3 bases to trimming and J lost 0 bases, with 13 bases between them. CDR3: CASSSAGVSSYEQYF. The DNA of the CDR3 is TGTGCCAGCAGCTCCGCAGGGGTAAGCTCCTACGAGCAGTACTTC.

As for this clone: Different DNA sequences within this sample yield the same CDR3. J is TRBJ2-3 and V is TRBV6-5, with D possibly matching TRBD2 (5 bases). Between the trimmed V and J ends, which lost 0 bases and 2 bases, there was a span of 6 bases. The CDR3 sequence is 14 residues long. The germline CDR1 and CDR2 sequences are MNHEY and SVGAGI. In DNA, the CDR3 is TGTGCCAGCAGTTACTCGAGGGCCACAGATACGCAGTATTTT. This encodes CASSYSRATDTQYF.

The chain carries TRBV7-9 and TRBJ1-3; 11 nucleotides line up with TRBD1. The CDR3 length is 18 residues. The germline V gene encodes CDR1 SEHNR and CDR2 FQNEAQ (reference sequence). The V gene end was trimmed by 6 bases and the J gene end by 4 bases; junction bases not matched to a gene: 14. CDR3 in DNA: TGTGCCAGCAGGACCCCGGGACAGGGGGGTACCGTGGGAAACACCATATATTTT. Its protein product is CASRTPGQGGTVGNTIYF.

The chain carries TRBV29-1 and TRBJ1-2, with 10 bases lining up with TRBD1. V was pared by 8 bases and J by 7 bases, with 10 bases of the junction left unmatched. The germline V gene has CDR1 SQVTM and CDR2 ANQGSEA. This CDR3 has 13 residues. The CDR3 DNA reads as TGCAGCTCAAGGGACAGGGGTCTGGGTGGCTACACCTTC. Protein product: CSSRDRGLGGYTF.

The chain joins TRBV10-3 to TRBJ1-2, with TRBD1 matching 7 bases. Germline CDR1 is ENHRY and CDR2 is SYGVKD. The V gene end was trimmed by 1 base and the J gene end by 6 bases; junction bases not matched to a gene: 5. This CDR3 region has 14 residues. The CDR3 DNA follows: TGTGCCATCAGTGAGTACCAACAGGGGAATGGCTACACCTTC. It translates to CAISEYQQGNGYTF.

V is TRBV15 and J is TRBJ2-7, with no clear D. Trimming took 0 bases from V and 7 from J, leaving 10 bases between them. CDR3 length: 13 residues. Germline V gene lookup returns CDR1 LNHNV and CDR2 YYDKDF (reference sequence). Written as DNA, the CDR3 is TGTGCCACCAGCAGAGAACCACGGTTAGAGCAGTACTTC. Translating it yields CATSREPRLEQYF.

The J gene is TRBJ2-4, the V gene TRBV9, with TRBD2 identical over 11 bases. Germline CDR1 reads SGDLS; CDR2 reads YYNGEE. The CDR3 has 14 amino acids. V lost 4 bases and J lost 10; bases outside the gene matches: 7. The CDR3: CASSSSGRPGIQYF. CDR3 DNA sequence: TGTGCCAGCAGCTCTAGCGGGAGGCCGGGGATTCAGTACTTC.

This chain connects TRBV6-5 to TRBJ2-2; D not certain. This CDR3 has 14 amino acids. V lost 6 bases and J lost 4, with 12 bases in between. In germline, CDR1 is MNHEY, CDR2 SVGAGI. CDR3 loop: CASSHLIRTGELFF. DNA for the CDR3: TGTGCCAGCAGCCATCTAATCCGCACCGGGGAGCTGTTTTTT.